This TCR beta chain was profiled in a study of T cell responses to AZD1222 COVID-19 vaccine. Germline loops: CDR1 LNHNV, CDR2 YYDKDF (reference sequence). The CDR3 spans 13 residues. Trimming stripped 4 bases from V and 9 bases from J, with 13 bases between. TCRdb keeps only in-frame clones here, not all; method: immunoSEQ multiplex PCR. This table holds some 190,000 clones, roughly 91% found once. Regarding the study as a whole: Distributed over spike, vaccine-associated CD4 TCRs predominated at 160-218 and 743-854. Only a handful of AZD1222 recipients tested seropositive at baseline. Donors in the cohort were predominantly white British and more often female, and clonal diversity was possibly underestimated. Nearly half of the spike-specific TCRs reportedly recognize variant regions that carry no mutations.

As for this clone: Antigen specificity is unknown.

Sequencing used peripheral blood, obtained 28 days after the second AZD1222 dose. The chain recombines TRBV15 with TRBJ2-1, with D possibly called TRBD1 or TRBD2 (6 bases each). The origin of this receptor is an adult who received the AZD1222 COVID-19 vaccine. CDR3 nucleotide sequence: TGTGCCACCAGCATGGCCGGGGGCGTTGAGCAGTTCTTC. Encoded protein: CATSMAGGVEQFF.